This T cell receptor (beta chain) was observed in a study of blood T cell repertoires in COVID-19. V was trimmed by 2 bases and J by 7 bases, leaving 15 bases between them. The CDR3 totals 15 residues. Germline values: CDR1 MNHEY, CDR2 SVGAGI. Method: immunoSEQ multiplex PCR; TCRdb's copy keeps in-frame clones and lacks some. The sample lists tens of thousands of clones; about four fifths were seen once. Sequencing was performed on peripheral blood. This receptor was obtained from a man over 45 with active or convalescent COVID-19. The rearrangement joins TRBV6-5 to TRBJ1-5; no reliable D call. The CDR3 DNA is TGTGCCAGCAGTTACACCCCTGCGGGCGGGCAGCCCCAGCATTTT. Its translation: CASSYTPAGGQPQHF.